The entry below describes one TCR beta chain. The data were obtained in a study of control samples from healthy donors and cancer patients. Repertoires were generated with immunoSEQ multiplex PCR, while TCRdb's copy carries only in-frame clones and drops some. The profile shows some 130,000 clones, just under 95% of them singletons. The sequence derives from a man between 18 and 29 years old in good health. The sample consisted of blood.

The CDR3 DNA sequence: TGTGCCAGCAGTGAAGGCAGCGGGGGGGTCAATGAGCAGTTCTTC. This codes for CASSEGSGGVNEQFF. The gene calls are TRBV2 and TRBJ2-1, with TRBD2 matching over 10 bases. V was pared by 1 base and J by 6 bases, with 3 bases of the junction left unmatched. Germline V lookup: CDR1 SNHLY, CDR2 FYNNEI. This CDR3 region has 15 residues. Complete variable domain (other parts from reference TRBV2 and TRBJ2-1): EPEVTQTPSHQVTQMGQEVILRCVPISNHLYFYWYRQILGQKVEFLVSFYNNEISEKSEIFDDQFSVERPDGSNFTLKIRSTKLEDSAMYFCASSEGSGGVNEQFFGPGTRLTVL.